These 22 T cell receptor beta chains originate from one sample sequenced in a study of technical replicates of blood from a few donors. The data were produced by immunoSEQ multiplex PCR, yet TCRdb's version contains in-frame clones alone and is incomplete. In the table there are 75,000 to 90,000 clones, around 93% of which are singletons. The material sequenced was T cells isolated from PBMCs. Every receptor here comes from a human donor in good health.

This clone was seen once. This chain links TRBV6-5 with TRBJ2-2, with 10 bases fitting TRBD2. The V gene end was trimmed by 4 bases and the J gene end by 7 bases; junction bases not matched to a gene: 9. The CDR3 spans 16 residues. Germline V CDR1 and CDR2: MNHEY, SVGAGI. The CDR3 nucleotides are TGTGCCAGCAGTTCGCTAGCGGGAGTGTTTAACGGGGAGCTGTTTTTT. This codes for CASSSLAGVFNGELFF.

The V gene is TRBV29-1, the J gene TRBJ2-7; 7 bases align to TRBD2. Looked up from germline, CDR1 is SQVTM and CDR2 is ANQGSEA. The CDR3 runs to 14 residues. Unmatched junction bases numbered 15, after V lost 7 bases and J lost 6 bases. Here the CDR3 DNA reads TGCAGCGGGGGGGAGGGCTGGGGGACGGGCGAGCAGTACTTC. It yields the protein CSGGEGWGTGEQYF.

This chain links TRBV7-2 with TRBJ2-7; 11 bases agree with TRBD2. The V segment lost 6 bases and the J segment 3 bases; nucleotides outside the gene matches: 4. CDR3 length equals 14 residues. The V gene's germline CDR1 is SGHTA and CDR2 FQGNSA. Here the CDR3 DNA reads TGTGCCAGCAGACGGACTAGCGGGCGCTACGAGCAGTACTTC. Translation: CASRRTSGRYEQYF. The variable domain in full, with the rest retrieved from reference TRBV7-2 and TRBJ2-7, is GAGVSQSPSNKVTEKGKDVELRCDPISGHTALYWYRQSLGQGLEFLIYFQGNSAPDKSGLPSDRFSAERTGGSVSTLTIQRTQQEDSAVYLCASRRTSGRYEQYFGPGTRLTVT.

The chain employs TRBV4-1 and TRBJ1-1; TRBD1 agrees at 8 bases. With 2 bases clipped from V and 1 base from J, the junction kept 3 bases outside the gene matches. This CDR3 is built from 15 residues. Germline loops: CDR1 MGHRA, CDR2 YSYEKL. Here the CDR3 DNA reads TGCGCCAGCAGCCAACCAGGGGGCAAGAACACTGAAGCTTTCTTT. Amino acids: CASSQPGGKNTEAFF.

This chain connects TRBV19 to TRBJ2-7; 7 bases match TRBD2. CDR3 size: 16 residues. Germline-derived CDR1 and CDR2 are LNHDA and SQIVND (reference sequence). V was pared by 4 bases and J by 4 bases, with 13 bases of the junction left unmatched. This CDR3 reads CASSKRTGTNDYEQYF. CDR3 nucleotides: TGTGCCAGTAGTAAGAGGACCGGGACTAACGATTACGAGCAGTACTTC.

This sequence joins TRBV28 and TRBJ2-7; TRBD2 matches 11 bases. Trimming cost V 0 bases and J 1 base; bases outside gene matches: 8. This CDR3 is 18 amino acids long. Germline CDR1 MDHEN, CDR2 SYDVKM. The CDR3 loop reads CASSLWGSGRALSYEQYF. As DNA, the CDR3 is TGTGCCAGCAGTTTATGGGGTAGCGGGAGGGCCCTTTCCTACGAGCAGTACTTC. Full variable domain (missing parts from reference TRBV28 and TRBJ2-7): DVKVTQSSRYLVKRTGEKVFLECVQDMDHENMFWYRQDPGLGLRLIYFSYDVKMKEKGDIPEGYSVSREKKERFSLILESASTNQTSMYLCASSLWGSGRALSYEQYFGPGTRLTVT.

V usage is TRBV7-3 and J usage is TRBJ1-3; D is ambiguous. Germline CDR1 is SGHTA and CDR2 is FQGTGA. The V and J ends lost 5 bases and 3 bases respectively, with 11 bases between them. CDR3 length: 14 amino acids. CDR3 region: CASSATGDGNTIYF. The CDR3 region has the DNA TGTGCCAGCAGCGCAACGGGAGATGGAAACACCATATATTTT.

The rearrangement joins TRBV4-1 to TRBJ2-5; D is perhaps TRBD2 (5 bases). V was clipped by 4 bases and J by 3 bases, with 12 bases between them. This CDR3 contains 14 residues. Germline CDR1 reads MGHRA; CDR2 reads YSYEKL. As DNA, the CDR3 is TGCGCCAGCAGCCCTGAGGGCAGAGAAGAGACCCAGTACTTC. This sequence encodes CASSPEGREETQYF.

The V call is TRBV5-1, the J call TRBJ1-3; the match to TRBD1 covers 8 bases. The V gene end was trimmed by 4 bases and the J gene end by 4 bases; junction bases not matched to a gene: 10. CDR1 and CDR2 (germline): SGHRS, YFSETQ. The CDR3 runs to 16 residues. The CDR3 DNA reads as TGCGCCAGCAGCCCGGGAACAGGGGGAGGAGGAAACACCATATATTTT. Amino acids: CASSPGTGGGGNTIYF.

The V gene is TRBV18, the J gene TRBJ2-1, with D possibly matching TRBD2 (5 bases). Trimming pared 1 base from V and 6 bases from J, leaving 13 bases between. The germline V gene has CDR1 KGHSH and CDR2 LQKENI. The CDR3 runs to 15 residues. CDR3 residues: CASSPLSSAGNEQFF. Here the CDR3 DNA reads TGTGCCAGCTCACCACTCAGTAGTGCGGGCAATGAGCAGTTCTTC.

The chain employs TRBV5-1 and TRBJ2-4; 7 bases agree with TRBD1. Germline CDR1 is SGHRS and CDR2 is YFSETQ. CDR3 length: 16 residues. The junction had 5 bases not matched to a gene; V was cut back by 2 bases and J by 0 bases. CDR3 sequence reads: CASSLTGALAKNIQYF. For the CDR3, the DNA is TGCGCCAGCAGCTTAACAGGGGCCTTAGCCAAAAACATTCAGTACTTC.

The rearrangement uses TRBV6-5 and TRBJ2-7; 8 bases fit TRBD1. The J segment lost 2 bases and the V segment lost 2 bases, leaving 2 bases of the junction unmatched. The germline CDR1 and CDR2 sequences are MNHEY and SVGAGI. This CDR3 is built from 14 residues. This CDR3 is CASSYGTGAYEQYF. In DNA form, the CDR3 reads TGTGCCAGCAGTTACGGGACAGGCGCCTACGAGCAGTACTTC.

This clone was counted once. The genes are TRBV28 and TRBJ1-2, with D uncertain. Trimming cost V 6 bases and J 2 bases, with 13 bases left between them. The CDR3 sequence is 14 residues long. Looked up from germline, CDR1 is MDHEN and CDR2 is SYDVKM. DNA for the CDR3: TGTGCCAGCAGCCCATTGGCGGGAAACTATGGCTACACCTTC. This encodes CASSPLAGNYGYTF.

The chain is built from TRBV15 and TRBJ2-5; weak D call: TRBD2 (5 bases). Trimming cost V 5 bases and J 4 bases, with 17 bases left between them. CDR3 size: 15 residues. Germline values: CDR1 LNHNV, CDR2 YYDKDF (reference sequence). This chain's CDR3 is CATSARRKGLETQYF. CDR3 in DNA: TGTGCCACCAGCGCCCGGAGGAAAGGGCTAGAGACCCAGTACTTC.

V usage is TRBV29-1 and J usage is TRBJ1-1; TRBD1 might be the D (6 bases). The length of the CDR3 is 13 residues. Germline-derived CDR1 and CDR2 are SQVTM and ANQGSEA. V lost 3 bases and J 11 bases, leaving 19 bases between the germline ends. CDR3 sequence: CSVELANRVLAFF. The CDR3 nucleotides read TGCAGCGTTGAGTTGGCCAACAGGGTTTTGGCTTTCTTT.

The chain combines TRBV6-1 with TRBJ1-1; unclear D gene. This CDR3 comprises 11 residues. V was clipped by 6 bases and J by 5 bases, with 7 bases between them. Germline V lookup: CDR1 MNHNS, CDR2 SASEGT. The CDR3 region has the DNA TGTGCCAGCAGGGGGAGGACTGAAGCTTTCTTT. Translated, it gives CASRGRTEAFF.

The J gene is TRBJ2-5, the V gene TRBV29-1; 8 bases match TRBD2. Germline CDR1 SQVTM, CDR2 ANQGSEA. After removal of 8 bases from V and 3 bases from J, the junction contained 8 bases not matched to a gene. CDR3 length equals 13 residues. CDR3 coding DNA: TGCAGCATCTCGGGGGGGCTAAAAGAGACCCAGTACTTC. Its translation is CSISGGLKETQYF. Together with reference TRBV29-1 and TRBJ2-5, the CDR3 gives the full variable domain: SAVISQKPSRDICQRGTSLTIQCQVDSQVTMMFWYRQQPGQSLTLIATANQGSEATYESGFVIDKFPISRPNLTFSTLTVSNMSPEDSSIYLCSISGGLKETQYFGPGTRLLVL.

The chain has TRBV11-1 and TRBJ1-2, with D maybe TRBD1 (6 bases). Germline V lookup: CDR1 SGHAT, CDR2 FQDESV (reference sequence). The CDR3 is made up of 12 amino acids. V lost 3 bases and J 5 bases, leaving 7 bases between the germline ends. The CDR3 sequence: CASSFTGYGYTF. The DNA for the CDR3 is TGTGCCAGCAGCTTTACAGGGTATGGCTACACCTTC.

The J gene is TRBJ2-7, the V gene TRBV29-1; the match to TRBD2 covers 7 bases. Germline V lookup: CDR1 SQVTM, CDR2 ANQGSEA. Trimming took 4 bases from V and 3 from J; bases not matched to a gene: 6. The CDR3 totals 13 residues. The DNA of the CDR3 is TGCAGCGTTGGGGAGGGCCCCCTCTACGAGCAGTACTTC. Encoded protein: CSVGEGPLYEQYF.

The chain couples TRBV12-5 to TRBJ2-2; TRBD1 matches at 7 bases. V dropped 5 bases and J dropped 3; count of bases not matched to a gene: 6. This CDR3 is built from 15 residues. The germline CDR1 and CDR2 sequences are LGHNT and FRNRAP. The CDR3 spells CASGLGQVHTGELFF. DNA of the CDR3: TGTGCTAGTGGTCTAGGACAGGTCCACACCGGGGAGCTGTTTTTT.

The chain recombines TRBV11-2 with TRBJ1-6; maybe TRBD1 (5 bases). The germline CDR1 and CDR2 sequences are SGHAT and FQNNGV. V lost 7 bases, J lost 3 bases, and 10 bases lay in between. The CDR3 runs to 14 residues. The CDR3 is CASIPQGYNSPLHF. As DNA, the CDR3 is TGTGCCAGCATCCCTCAGGGCTATAATTCACCCCTCCACTTT.

This rearrangement joins TRBV4-1 to TRBJ2-7, with a weak D call TRBD2 (6 bases). The germline V and J ends were trimmed by 2 bases and 2 bases, with 13 bases remaining between them. The CDR3 has 15 residues. The germline V gene encodes CDR1 MGHRA and CDR2 YSYEKL. The CDR3 protein is CASSQTGTGAYEQYF. CDR3 nucleotides: TGCGCCAGCAGCCAAACCGGGACTGGGGCCTACGAGCAGTACTTC.